A selection of T cell receptor beta chains follows, all from one sample in a study of T cell responses to AZD1222 COVID-19 vaccine. Using immunoSEQ multiplex PCR, the repertoire was profiled, and TCRdb retains in-frame clones only, with some absent. This sample yields 150,000 to 200,000 clones, of which approximately 90% are seen a single time; around 1.2% belongs to the top ten. Material: peripheral blood, obtained 28 days after the second AZD1222 dose. The receptors were gathered from an adult who received the AZD1222 COVID-19 vaccine. Each CDR3 is given with its conserved first and last residue. Each record gives: V gene, J gene, clone size, D gene, CDR3 protein, CDR3 DNA. A D gene is named only where the DNA matches it firmly. For some rows the clone size is stated as once, few or many, or as a class when expanded; others skip it.

TRBV5-6,TRBJ2-2,once,-,CASSLAPGAGELFF,TGTGCCAGCAGCTTGGCCCCTGGAGCCGGGGAGCTGTTTTTT
TRBV10-3,TRBJ1-1,-,-,CAISGGPNTEAFF,TGTGCCATCAGTGGAGGCCCGAACACTGAAGCTTTCTTT
TRBV15,TRBJ2-5,-,-,CATRGRGAGARGETQYF,TGTGCCACCAGGGGCCGGGGGGCGGGAGCTCGCGGGGAGACCCAGTACTTC
TRBV19,TRBJ2-2,once,-,CASAPRGQVVFGEAGELFF,TGTGCCAGTGCCCCTCGGGGGCAGGTAGTCTTCGGAGAGGCCGGGGAGCTGTTTTTT
TRBV15,TRBJ1-1,-,-,CATRPGSNTEAFF,TGTGCCACCAGGCCAGGGTCGAACACTGAAGCTTTCTTT
TRBV15,TRBJ1-2,-,TRBD1,CATSTGTGLGYGYTF,TGTGCCACCAGCACCGGGACAGGCCTCGGCTATGGCTACACCTTC
TRBV11-2,TRBJ1-3,-,-,CASSGSGYTIYF,TGTGCCAGCAGCGGGAGCGGGTACACCATATATTTT
TRBV7-9,TRBJ2-3,-,TRBD2,CASSFPGFGSGSSDTQYF,TGTGCCAGCAGCTTTCCGGGTTTTGGTAGCGGGAGCTCAGATACGCAGTATTTT
TRBV24-1,TRBJ2-1,-,-,CATSDFGVSEQFF,TGTGCCACCAGTGATTTTGGGGTATCTGAGCAGTTCTTC
TRBV21-1,TRBJ2-3,-,-,CASSKGMFSTDTQYF,TGTGCCAGCAGCAAAGGGATGTTCAGCACAGATACGCAGTATTTT
TRBV5-8,TRBJ2-5,-,TRBD2,CASSLSVSGRRQETQYF,TGTGCCAGCAGCTTGTCGGTTAGCGGGAGGAGGCAAGAGACCCAGTACTTC
TRBV25-1,TRBJ1-5,-,-,CASKCKGLYQKPQHF,TGTGCCAGCAAATGTAAGGGTTTGTATCAGAAGCCCCAGCATTTT
TRBV6-2/TRBV6-3,TRBJ2-2,-,-,CASRRNTGELFF,TGTGCCAGCCGCCGGAACACCGGGGAGCTGTTTTTT
TRBV4-1,TRBJ2-1,-,TRBD2,CASGQPGLADYNEQFF,TGCGCCAGCGGACAACCGGGACTAGCGGATTACAATGAGCAGTTCTTC
TRBV7-6,TRBJ1-5,-,-,CASSPYGWGSNQPQHF,TGTGCCAGCAGTCCATACGGGTGGGGAAGCAATCAGCCCCAGCATTTT
TRBV7-6,TRBJ2-7,once,TRBD2,CASSPAARGGLYEQYF,TGTGCCAGCAGCCCCGCCGCTCGGGGGGGGCTATACGAGCAGTACTTC
TRBV6-2/TRBV6-3,TRBJ2-3,-,-,CASSNYFKGRQTSTDTQYF,TGTGCCAGCAGTAACTATTTTAAGGGCAGACAGACTAGCACAGATACGCAGTATTTT
TRBV5-1,TRBJ1-1,few,-,CASSLDSGVNTEAFF,TGCGCCAGCAGCTTGGATTCGGGAGTGAACACTGAAGCTTTCTTT